Reported below is one T cell receptor (beta chain). Synthetic TCR analog templates were added to each PCR reaction. The method was immunoSEQ multiplex PCR; TCRdb's version includes in-frame clones alone and lacks a portion of them. The sample yields tens of thousands of clones, just under 85% seen once. Per germline, CDR1 SGHAT and CDR2 FQNNGV. CDR3 length equals 15 residues. J lost 3 bases, V lost 6 bases, and 7 bases had no gene match. The data belong to a study of PD-L1 blockade in urothelial cancer. Study-wide context: Blood samples had a median of around 140,000 T cells, 80,000 to 100,000 unique TCRs, and clonality roughly 0.074.

Time point given: pretreatment peripheral blood. Sample numbers ranged from 1 to 8 per patient, encompassing pretreatment and on-treatment collections. This TCR came from a man aged 40-55 years with urothelial cancer. The chain uses TRBV11-2 and TRBJ2-2, with 7 bases identical to TRBD1. The sequencing here drew on PBMCs, taken around atezolizumab (anti-PD-L1) treatment. DNA for the CDR3: TGTGCCAGCAGGATACAGGGGCCGGACACCGGGGAGCTGTTTTTT. As protein: CASRIQGPDTGELFF.